This entry concerns a single T cell receptor (beta chain). V was clipped by 4 bases and J by 2 bases; unmatched bases: 4. This CDR3 region has 13 residues. The V gene's germline CDR1 is GTSNPN and CDR2 SVGIG (reference sequence). The data stem from a study of preoperative IRX-2 immunotherapy in early breast cancer. Method: immunoSEQ multiplex PCR; TCRdb's copy keeps in-frame clones and lacks some. The top ten hold roughly 9% of the sample, which has roughly 23,000 clones, 85% to 90% seen once. Noted treatment: preoperative locoregional IRX-2 cytokine immunotherapy. The receptor's source is a human donor with breast cancer. The gene calls are TRBV30 and TRBJ2-5, with 7 positions matching TRBD1. The sample here was tumor tissue, taken after IRX-2 immunotherapy. The CDR3 loop reads CAWMGRGQETQYF. CDR3 nucleotide sequence: TGTGCCTGGATGGGCAGGGGGCAAGAGACCCAGTACTTC.